The T cell receptor beta chain under discussion was sequenced for a study of blood T cells in healthy people across ages. There are a few counts of this clonotype. Combining a sample-barcoded 5' primer with a J-beta primer mix, a second PCR ran for 7 to 11 cycles. Every individual sample yielded 2.5 million or more paired-end reads (each containing CDR3). TCRdb redid the calling of the 5' RACE reads with MiXCR, one entry per CDR3 protein. The sample consists of around 500,000 distinct CDR3 sequences, 47% of them appearing once. Drawing of peripheral blood yielded 8.5 to 10 milliliters from each donor. Between the trimmed V and J ends, which lost 4 bases and 1 base, there was a span of 10 bases. Germline loops: CDR1 LGHDT, CDR2 YNNKEL (reference sequence). The CDR3 runs 14 residues.

Material: blood. This receptor was taken from an older man in good health. The chain links TRBV3-1 to TRBJ2-5; D unresolved. CDR3: CASSPDVSQETQYF. The CDR3, as DNA: TGTGCCAGCAGCCCGGACGTCAGCCAAGAGACCCAGTACTTC.